The clone carrying this TCR beta chain was seen ten or more times. Its antigen is still unknown. Template switching (which added a universal primer site) was used, and cDNA carried unique molecular identifiers. TCRdb re-derived calls from the 5' RACE reads in MiXCR, one entry per CDR3 protein. The table includes 310,000 or so distinct CDR3 sequences, 7.5% to 9.5% detected once. This specimen belongs to a study of identical twins. Points from the study as a whole: In cord blood, abundant beta clonotypes had fewer insertions; memory showed no trend. In beta out-of-frame sequences, the excess sharing between twins was weaker.

In germline, CDR1 is SGHNT, CDR2 YYREEE (reference sequence). Trimming removed 4 bases from V and 5 bases from J; junction bases left unmatched: 12. The CDR3 sequence is 17 residues long. No donor was unhealthy or non-Caucasian. These data are also associated with another study on yellow fever vaccine responses in identical twins.

V and J are TRBV5-4 and TRBJ2-1; 10 positions agree with TRBD2. The source material was CD8+ T cells sorted from blood. This clonotype originated in a young woman in good health. The CDR3 region has the DNA TGTGCCAGCAGCCCAACTTCACTAGCGGGAAAAGACAATGAGCAGTTCTTC. It codes for CASSPTSLAGKDNEQFF. The full variable domain, with the rest looked up from reference TRBV5-4 and TRBJ2-1, is ETGVTQSPTHLIKTRGQQVTLRCSSQSGHNTVSWYQQALGQGPQFIFQYYREEENGRGNFPPRFSGLQFPNYSSELNVNALELDDSALYLCASSPTSLAGKDNEQFFGPGTRLTVL.